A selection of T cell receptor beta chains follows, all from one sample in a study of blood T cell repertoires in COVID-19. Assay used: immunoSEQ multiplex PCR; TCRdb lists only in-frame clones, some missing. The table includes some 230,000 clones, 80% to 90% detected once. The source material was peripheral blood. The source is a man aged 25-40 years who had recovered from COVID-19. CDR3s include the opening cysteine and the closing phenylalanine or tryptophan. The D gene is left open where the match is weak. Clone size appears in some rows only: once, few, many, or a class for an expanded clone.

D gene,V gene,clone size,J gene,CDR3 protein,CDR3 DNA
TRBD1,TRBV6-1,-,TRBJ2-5,CASSEAVGRTGRRETQYF,TGTGCCAGCAGTGAAGCGGTCGGACGGACAGGGAGGCGAGAGACCCAGTACTTC
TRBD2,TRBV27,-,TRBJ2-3,CASSLNRGESLTQYF,TGTGCCAGCAGTTTAAATCGGGGGGAAAGTCTTACGCAGTATTTT
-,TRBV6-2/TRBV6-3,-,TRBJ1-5,CASSYSGSDQPQHF,TGTGCCAGCAGTTATTCGGGATCCGATCAGCCCCAGCATTTT
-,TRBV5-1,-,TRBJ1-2,CASSGGGGLDGYTF,TGCGCCAGCAGCGGGGGCGGGGGGCTTGATGGCTACACCTTC
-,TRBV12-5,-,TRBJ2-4,CASGLVFTRALAKNIQYF,TGTGCTAGTGGTTTGGTATTTACCAGGGCCCTAGCCAAAAACATTCAGTACTTC
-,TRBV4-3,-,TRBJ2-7,CASSQAYGQFPYEQYF,TGCGCCAGCAGCCAAGCCTACGGACAGTTTCCTTACGAGCAGTACTTC
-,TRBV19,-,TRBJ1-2,CATAGLYGYTF,TGTGCCACTGCGGGGCTCTATGGCTACACCTTC
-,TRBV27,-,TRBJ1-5,CASSFSRTLNQPQHF,TGTGCCAGCAGTTTTTCGAGAACGCTCAATCAGCCCCAGCATTTT
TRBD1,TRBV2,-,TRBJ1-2,CARRGATGWDTF,TGTGCGCGGAGGGGTGCGACAGGGTGGGATACCTTC
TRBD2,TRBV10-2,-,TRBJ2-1,CASSESISAGGVPFF,TGCGCCAGCAGTGAGTCGATAAGCGCGGGGGGGGTGCCGTTCTTC
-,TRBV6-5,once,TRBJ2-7,CASSYSISGVVYEQYF,TGTGCCAGCAGTTACTCGATCTCGGGGGTAGTCTACGAGCAGTACTTC
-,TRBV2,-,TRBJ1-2,CASSAGYGYGYTF,TGTGCCAGCTCCGCGGGGTATGGCTATGGCTACACCTTC
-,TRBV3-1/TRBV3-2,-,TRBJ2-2,CASSQFPTGELFF,TGTGCCAGCAGCCAATTTCCTACCGGGGAGCTGTTTTTT
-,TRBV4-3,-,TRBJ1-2,CASYRATGPLSVPPRSYGYTF,TGCGCCAGCTATCGGGCCACAGGGCCCCTGTCGGTGCCCCCGAGGTCTTATGGCTACACCTTC
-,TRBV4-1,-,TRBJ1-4,CASSQGTGATNEKLFF,TGCGCCAGCAGCCAAGGTACGGGGGCAACTAATGAAAAACTGTTTTTT
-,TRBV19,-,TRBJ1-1,CASSIGGWAEAFF,TGTGCCAGTAGTATAGGGGGCTGGGCTGAAGCTTTCTTT
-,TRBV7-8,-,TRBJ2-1,CASSFSEFQREQFF,TGTGCCAGCAGCTTCTCCGAGTTTCAGCGTGAGCAGTTCTTC
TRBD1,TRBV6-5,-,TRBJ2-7,CASNFNRRGSVEQYF,TGTGCCAGTAATTTTAATCGCAGGGGGTCAGTCGAGCAGTACTTC
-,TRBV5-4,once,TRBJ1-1,CASSLDTGTMNTEAFF,TGTGCCAGCAGCTTGGATACCGGGACAATGAACACTGAAGCTTTCTTT
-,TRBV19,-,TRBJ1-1,CACGQHTEAFF,TGTGCCTGTGGACAGCACACTGAAGCTTTCTTT
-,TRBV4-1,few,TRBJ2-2,CASSQAQGGSTGELFF,TGCGCCAGCAGCCAAGCGCAGGGAGGTAGCACCGGGGAGCTGTTTTTT
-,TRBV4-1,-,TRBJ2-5,CASRPRGGTGETQYF,TGCGCCAGCAGACCACGCGGGGGCACGGGGGAGACCCAGTACTTC
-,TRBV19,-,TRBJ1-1,CASRRGHNTEAFF,TGTGCCAGTAGAAGGGGACATAACACTGAAGCTTTCTTT
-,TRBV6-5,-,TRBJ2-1,CASSPGVSEYNEQFF,TGTGCCAGCAGTCCCGGGGTGTCCGAGTACAATGAGCAGTTCTTC
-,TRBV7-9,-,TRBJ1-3,CASSWVGGINSGNTIYF,TGTGCCAGCAGCTGGGTAGGAGGGATTAACTCTGGAAACACCATATATTTT
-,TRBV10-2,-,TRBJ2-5,CASSESKSQLQETQYF,TGCGCCAGCAGTGAGTCGAAGTCACAGCTCCAAGAGACCCAGTACTTC
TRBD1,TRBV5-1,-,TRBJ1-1,CASSISQGMNTEAFF,TGCGCCAGCAGCATTTCACAGGGGATGAACACTGAAGCTTTCTTT
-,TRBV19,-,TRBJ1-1,CASSSLAEDTEAFF,TGTGCCAGTAGTAGTCTAGCGGAGGACACTGAAGCTTTCTTT
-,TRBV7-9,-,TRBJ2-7,CASSSGSWGYEQYF,TGTGCCAGCAGCTCGGGATCGTGGGGCTACGAGCAGTACTTC
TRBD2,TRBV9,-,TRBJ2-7,CASSVVGGDYEQYF,TGTGCCAGCAGCGTAGTTGGGGGGGACTACGAGCAGTACTTC
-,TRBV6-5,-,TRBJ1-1,CASTRGDSTEAFF,TGTGCCAGCACCCGGGGGGATAGCACTGAAGCTTTCTTT
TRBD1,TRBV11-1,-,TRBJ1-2,CASSPSRQGHYGYTF,TGTGCCAGCAGCCCTTCGAGACAGGGTCACTATGGCTACACCTTC
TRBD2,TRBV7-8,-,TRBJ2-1,CASSLGLRGGPMKEQFF,TGTGCCAGCAGCTTAGGTTTGCGCGGGGGGCCAATGAAGGAGCAGTTCTTC
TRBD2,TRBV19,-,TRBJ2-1,CASSISGGAGNEQFF,TGTGCCAGTAGTATCTCGGGGGGGGCAGGCAATGAGCAGTTCTTC
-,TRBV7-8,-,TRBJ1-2,CASSSRLTEVVYTF,TGTGCCAGCAGCTCCCGGCTGACGGAGGTGGTCTACACCTTC
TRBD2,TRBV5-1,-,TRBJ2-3,CASSSARAGGEDTQYF,TGCGCCAGCAGCTCGGCAAGAGCGGGGGGGGAGGATACGCAGTATTTT
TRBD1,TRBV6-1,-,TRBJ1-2,CASSGRTGRPVDYGYTF,TGTGCCAGCAGTGGACGGACAGGGCGTCCGGTGGACTATGGCTACACCTTC
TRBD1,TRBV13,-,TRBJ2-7,CASSHYRGYEQYF,TGTGCCAGCAGCCACTACAGGGGATACGAGCAGTACTTC
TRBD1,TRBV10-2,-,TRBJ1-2,CASSRDSLFYGYTF,TGCGCCAGTTCCCGGGACAGCCTTTTCTATGGCTACACCTTC
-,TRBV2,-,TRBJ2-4,CASLFGGDIQYF,TGTGCCAGCCTTTTCGGGGGAGACATTCAGTACTTC
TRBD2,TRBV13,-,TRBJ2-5,CASSFGGAGETQYF,TGTGCCAGCAGCTTCGGGGGGGCTGGCGAGACCCAGTACTTC
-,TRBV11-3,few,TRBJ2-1,CASSFQQVRAEQFF,TGTGCCAGCAGCTTCCAACAGGTCAGGGCTGAGCAGTTCTTC
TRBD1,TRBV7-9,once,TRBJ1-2,CASSTGTDFMRDTF,TGTGCCAGCAGCACCGGGACAGATTTTATGAGGGACACCTTC
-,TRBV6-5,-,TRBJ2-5,CASSYNSGERETQYF,TGTGCCAGCAGTTATAATTCCGGGGAACGTGAGACCCAGTACTTC
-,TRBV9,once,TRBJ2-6,CASNNRRGSDRVANVLTF,TGTGCCAGCAACAATAGGAGGGGATCAGACAGGGTAGCCAACGTCCTGACTTTC
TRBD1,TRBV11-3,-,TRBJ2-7,CASSLETGSTYEQYF,TGTGCCAGCAGCCTTGAGACAGGGTCGACCTACGAGCAGTACTTC
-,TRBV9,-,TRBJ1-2,CASSPPGGGGYTF,TGTGCCAGCAGCCCCCCCGGTGGCGGTGGCTACACCTTC
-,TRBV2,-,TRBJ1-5,CASSYQGLNQPQHF,TGTGCCAGCAGCTACCAGGGCCTTAATCAGCCCCAGCATTTT
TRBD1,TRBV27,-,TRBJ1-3,CASSLVGQGSYSGNTIYF,TGTGCCAGCAGTTTAGTGGGACAGGGATCTTACTCTGGAAACACCATATATTTT
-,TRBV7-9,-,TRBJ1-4,CASSASRGKLFF,TGTGCCAGCAGCGCGTCCAGGGGAAAACTGTTTTTT
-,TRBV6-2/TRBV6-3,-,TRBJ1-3,CASSLRGSRNTIYF,TGTGCCAGCAGTCTTCGGGGGTCGCGAAACACCATATATTTT
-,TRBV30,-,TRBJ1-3,CAWSHRGGRDTIYF,TGTGCCTGGAGTCACCGGGGGGGCAGAGACACCATATATTTT
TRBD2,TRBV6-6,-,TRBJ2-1,CASRRAGGSYNEQFF,TGTGCCAGCAGACGGGCCGGGGGGAGCTACAATGAGCAGTTCTTC
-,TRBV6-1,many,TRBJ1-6,CASSDEVGSPLHF,TGTGCCAGCAGTGACGAGGTGGGTTCACCCCTCCACTTT
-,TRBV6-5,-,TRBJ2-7,CASSYHSGTYEQYF,TGTGCCAGCAGTTACCATAGCGGCACCTACGAGCAGTACTTC
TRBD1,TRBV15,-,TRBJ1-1,CATRDTGTGGTEAFF,TGTGCCACCAGGGACACCGGGACAGGGGGCACTGAAGCTTTCTTT
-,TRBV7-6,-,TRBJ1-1,CASSLAVLGSMNTEAFF,TGTGCCAGCAGCTTAGCGGTTCTGGGGAGCATGAACACTGAAGCTTTCTTT
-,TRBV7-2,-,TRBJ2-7,CASSLTSTGYEQYF,TGTGCCAGCAGCCTAACTAGCACGGGCTACGAGCAGTACTTC
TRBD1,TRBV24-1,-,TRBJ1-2,CATSDGGTGVDYGYTF,TGTGCCACCAGTGATGGGGGGACAGGGGTGGACTATGGCTACACCTTC